These T cell receptor beta chains were read from a single sample in a study of T cell responses to AZD1222 COVID-19 vaccine. TCRdb's table, derived via immunoSEQ multiplex PCR, lists solely in-frame clones and lacks some. The sample records about 130,000 clones, roughly 90% being singletons. Here the sequenced sample was peripheral blood, taken 28 days after the second AZD1222 dose. The receptors here all came from an adult who received the AZD1222 COVID-19 vaccine. Both conserved end residues are part of each CDR3. The order of the fields is D gene, clone size, V gene, J gene, CDR3 DNA, CDR3 protein. A D gene is named only where the DNA matches it firmly. Clone size is shown for a subset of rows, as once, few, many or a class of expanded clone.

TRBD1,NA,TRBV11-2,TRBJ1-4,TGTGCCAGCAGCTTAATGTGGAAGACAGGGGAGGTTGAAAAACTGTTTTTT,CASSLMWKTGEVEKLFF
TRBD1,NA,TRBV19,TRBJ2-7,TGTGCCAGTAGTATGGACAGGGGCGAGCAGTACTTC,CASSMDRGEQYF
NA,NA,TRBV11-2,TRBJ2-1,TGTGCCAGCAGCTTGGGTCCGGGGGACTACAATGAGCAGTTCTTC,CASSLGPGDYNEQFF
TRBD1,NA,TRBV19,TRBJ1-1,TGTGCCAGTAGTCCGTACAGACAGGGATCCACTGAAGCTTTCTTT,CASSPYRQGSTEAFF
NA,NA,TRBV4-3,TRBJ2-3,TGCGCCAGCAGCCAAGGTGGTAGCACAGATACGCAGTATTTT,CASSQGGSTDTQYF
NA,NA,TRBV28,TRBJ1-2,TGTGCCGGGACTCAGGGACCTGGGTATGGCTACACCTTC,CAGTQGPGYGYTF
TRBD2,NA,TRBV11-1,TRBJ2-2,TGTGCCAGCAGCCCCCGGGAGGTCATATCCGGGGAGCTGTTTTTT,CASSPREVISGELFF
NA,once,TRBV15,TRBJ1-2,TGTGCCACCAGCAGACGGACGGACCAATATGGCTACACCTTC,CATSRRTDQYGYTF
TRBD1,NA,TRBV14,TRBJ2-7,TGTGCCAGCAGCCAAGACGTGGGACAGCCCCCCTACGAGCAGTACTTC,CASSQDVGQPPYEQYF
TRBD1,NA,TRBV6-4,TRBJ2-1,TGTGCCAGCAGCGAAACCGGGACAGGGGTCAATGAGCAGTTCTTC,CASSETGTGVNEQFF
NA,NA,TRBV28,TRBJ1-5,TGTGCCAGCAGTTCATCCCGGGAGGGGGGGCATCAGCCCCAGCATTTT,CASSSSREGGHQPQHF
NA,NA,TRBV12-5,TRBJ2-1,TGTGCTAGTGGTTCTGGGAGTAACAATGAGCAGTTCTTC,CASGSGSNNEQFF
TRBD1,NA,TRBV11-2,TRBJ2-3,TGTGCCAGCAGCTCGTACAGGGGGCGCGCAGATACGCAGTATTTT,CASSSYRGRADTQYF
NA,NA,TRBV21-1,TRBJ1-6,TGTGCCAGCACCCTGACGACTAATTCACCCCTCCACTTT,CASTLTTNSPLHF
NA,NA,TRBV6-5,TRBJ2-3,TGTGCCAGCAGTTACTCGACGGGGGCCCGGGATACGCAGTATTTT,CASSYSTGARDTQYF
TRBD2,NA,TRBV5-1,TRBJ2-1,TGCGCCAGCAGCTTGGGCCCCAATCTAGCGGGAGGGCCACGCGATGAGCAGTTCTTC,CASSLGPNLAGGPRDEQFF
NA,once,TRBV29-1,TRBJ2-1,TGCAGCGTTGTTATAGGGGGCTCCTACAATGAGCAGTTCTTC,CSVVIGGSYNEQFF
NA,NA,TRBV3-1/TRBV3-2,TRBJ1-6,TGTGCCAGCAGCCAACTAGGGATCGATTCACCCCTCCACTTT,CASSQLGIDSPLHF
NA,NA,TRBV19,TRBJ1-3,TGTGCCAGTAACGGGGCTGGAAACACCATATATTTT,CASNGAGNTIYF
NA,NA,TRBV3-1/TRBV3-2,TRBJ2-5,TGTGCCAGCAGCCAAGATGTGGCAGTCCAAGAGACCCAGTACTTC,CASSQDVAVQETQYF
TRBD2,NA,TRBV18,TRBJ2-3,TGTGCCAGCTCCTCCGGGACTAGCGGGAAGCGCACAGATACGCAGTATTTT,CASSSGTSGKRTDTQYF
NA,NA,TRBV7-3,TRBJ2-3,TGTGCCAGCAGCGTTTCCCGCACAGATACGCAGTATTTT,CASSVSRTDTQYF
TRBD1,NA,TRBV19,TRBJ1-1,TGTGCCAGTAGTGGACAGGGGGCCGGGACTGAAGCTTTCTTT,CASSGQGAGTEAFF
NA,NA,TRBV4-3,TRBJ2-2,TGCGCCAGCAGCCAAGGCCGGGAATTGTCCGGGGAGCTGTTTTTT,CASSQGRELSGELFF
NA,NA,TRBV4-3,TRBJ1-5,TGCGCCAGCAGCCAACAGTATAGCAATCAGCCCCAGCATTTT,CASSQQYSNQPQHF
TRBD1,NA,TRBV10-3,TRBJ2-2,TGTGCCATCAGGGGACAGGGGAACGGGGAGCTGTTTTTT,CAIRGQGNGELFF
TRBD1,NA,TRBV30,TRBJ2-7,TGTGCCTGCTCCCTCACAGGGGACGAGCAGTACTTC,CACSLTGDEQYF
NA,once,TRBV4-1,TRBJ2-7,TGCGCCAGCAGCCAAGAGGGCACCAACCCCTACGAGCAGTACTTC,CASSQEGTNPYEQYF
NA,NA,TRBV6-2/TRBV6-3,TRBJ2-7,TGTGCCAGCAGTTACTACCGGGAGCAGTACTTC,CASSYYREQYF
TRBD2,NA,TRBV28,TRBJ2-2,TGTGCCAGCAGTTTTCCCCTAGCGGGAGCTGCGAACACCGGGGAGCTGTTTTTT,CASSFPLAGAANTGELFF
TRBD1,NA,TRBV19,TRBJ1-5,TGTGCCAGACCCCATCCTGCGACAGGGCTTGTTCAGCCCCAGCATTTT,CARPHPATGLVQPQHF
NA,NA,TRBV2,TRBJ2-7,TGTGCCAGCAGGACGGGCAGCCACGAGCAGTACTTC,CASRTGSHEQYF
TRBD1,NA,TRBV11-2,TRBJ2-7,TGTGCCAGCAGACGGACAGGGATCGAGCAGTACTTC,CASRRTGIEQYF
NA,NA,TRBV5-1,TRBJ1-2,TGCGCCAGCAGCTCGGACGGTTCCTATGGCTACACCTTC,CASSSDGSYGYTF
TRBD2,NA,TRBV5-4,TRBJ2-7,TGTGCCAGCAGCTTGGATGTGGGAGGGGCCTACGAGCAGTACTTC,CASSLDVGGAYEQYF
NA,NA,TRBV4-2,TRBJ1-1,TGTGCCAGCAGCCAAGATACAGGGGAAGCTTTCTTT,CASSQDTGEAFF
TRBD1,once,TRBV4-1,TRBJ2-2,TGCGCCAGCAGCCGCGACAGGGGAGGAACCGGGGAGCTGTTTTTT,CASSRDRGGTGELFF
TRBD1,NA,TRBV10-3,TRBJ2-7,TGTGCCATCAGTCGAGGACAGGGTGGATACGAGCAGTACTTC,CAISRGQGGYEQYF
TRBD1,NA,TRBV11-2,TRBJ1-4,TGTGCCAGCAGCTTTGACAGGGCAGTACCTGGGGTGTTTTTT,CASSFDRAVPGVFF
NA,NA,TRBV20-1,TRBJ1-4,TGCAGTGCGTGGGGTGAAAAACTGTTTTTT,CSAWGEKLFF
TRBD2,NA,TRBV7-3,TRBJ2-3,TGTGCCAGCAGCTTTGGCGCTAGCGGGATATCAGATACGCAGTATTTT,CASSFGASGISDTQYF
NA,NA,TRBV6-5,TRBJ1-5,TGTGCCAGCAACTTACAGGGATATAGCAATCAGCCCCAGCATTTT,CASNLQGYSNQPQHF
TRBD1,NA,TRBV7-9,TRBJ1-5,TGTGCCAGCAGCTTTCGCAGGGGGCGATATAGCAATCAGCCCCAGCATTTT,CASSFRRGRYSNQPQHF
NA,few,TRBV11-1,TRBJ1-2,TGTGCCAGCAGCTTAGGAGCGGGAAGGCCGGGCTATGGCTACACCTTC,CASSLGAGRPGYGYTF
TRBD1,NA,TRBV13,TRBJ2-5,TGTGCCAGCAGCCCTGGGTGGGACAGAGCTGAACAAGAGACCCAGTACTTC,CASSPGWDRAEQETQYF
TRBD1,once,TRBV7-3,TRBJ2-5,TGTGCCAGCAGCTTGGAAGGGACAGGGACCCAGTACTTC,CASSLEGTGTQYF
TRBD2,NA,TRBV10-3,TRBJ2-1,TGTGCCATCAGTGACTCGGGACTAGCGGGACGCTACAATGAGCAGTTCTTC,CAISDSGLAGRYNEQFF
NA,NA,TRBV9,TRBJ2-1,TGTGCCAGCAGCGTAGCCCCGTCAGGCGGGCCCTACAATGAGCAGTTCTTC,CASSVAPSGGPYNEQFF
TRBD1,NA,TRBV28,TRBJ1-5,TGTGCCAGCAGTCGTAGGACAGGTCTTCATCAGCCCCAGCATTTT,CASSRRTGLHQPQHF
TRBD2,NA,TRBV16,TRBJ2-1,TGTGCCAGCAGCCTCGCCAGCGGGAGCCCCAACAATGAGCAGTTCTTC,CASSLASGSPNNEQFF
TRBD2,NA,TRBV3-1/TRBV3-2,TRBJ2-1,TGTGCCAGCAGCCAAGTCGGGGGGGAGCAGTTCTTC,CASSQVGGEQFF
TRBD1,once,TRBV18,TRBJ1-1,TGTGCCAGCTCTCCTGGCGGGACAGGGGTCACCACTGAAGCTTTCTTT,CASSPGGTGVTTEAFF
TRBD1,NA,TRBV24-1,TRBJ2-7,TGTGCCACCAGTGATTCCGGGACAGGGACCTACGAGCAGTACTTC,CATSDSGTGTYEQYF